A single sample is the source of the 26 T cell receptor beta chains below, sequenced in a study of response to subunit inactivated influenza vaccine. TCRdb re-called the RT-PCR reads with MiXCR, one entry per CDR3 protein. The profile shows 650,000 to 850,000 distinct CDR3 sequences, around 14% of them singletons. Sequenced material: PBMCs from blood, taken around 15 days before vaccination. The origin of the receptors is a man aged 50-60 years who received an inactivated influenza vaccine.

This clonotype was seen only a few times. The V and J genes are TRBV28 and TRBJ2-7, with TRBD2 identical over 11 bases. Trimming removed 6 bases from V and 6 bases from J; junction bases left unmatched: 7. The CDR3 consists of 14 residues. CDR1 is MDHEN, CDR2 SYDVKM, per germline. The DNA of the CDR3 is TGTGCCAGCAGACTACTAGCGGGAGTAAGCGAGCAGTACTTC. Its translation: CASRLLAGVSEQYF.

The gene calls are TRBV7-2 and TRBJ1-2; a weak D match, TRBD1 (5 bases). The CDR3 covers 15 residues. V was clipped by 2 bases and J by 4 bases, with 14 bases between them. Germline V gives CDR1 SGHTA, CDR2 FQGNSA. CDR3 sequence (DNA): TGTGCCAGCAGCTTAAGGCACAGGAACCTCTATGGCTACACCTTC. This codes for CASSLRHRNLYGYTF.

The sample holds a few counts of this clonotype. The genes are TRBV5-1 and TRBJ2-7, with a weak D call TRBD1 (5 bases). Looked up from germline, CDR1 is SGHRS and CDR2 is YFSETQ. The V end was cut by 4 bases, the J end by 0 bases, with 20 bases between. The CDR3 spans 17 residues. The CDR3 region is CASSLAQDPFTSYEQYF. In DNA, the CDR3 is TGCGCCAGCAGCCTGGCACAGGACCCCTTTACCTCCTACGAGCAGTACTTC.

This chain joins TRBV5-4 and TRBJ2-2, with 8 bases lining up with TRBD2. Germline CDR1 reads SGHNT; CDR2 reads YYREEE (reference sequence). V shed 0 bases, J shed 7 bases, and the junction held 11 bases outside the gene matches. CDR3 length equals 17 residues. The CDR3 here is CASSLDASGSSIGELFF. The CDR3 DNA reads TGTGCCAGCAGCTTGGACGCTAGCGGGTCGTCGATCGGGGAGCTGTTTTTT.

V gene TRBV4-2 combines with J gene TRBJ2-7; D is perhaps TRBD1 (5 bases). The ends were cut back, 10 bases at V and 3 bases at J, with 19 bases in the middle. Germline V gene data show CDR1 as LGHNA and CDR2 as YNFKEQ. The CDR3 consists of 14 residues. CDR3 sequence (DNA): TGTGCCATGGGCCACAGGCTCCGGTGCTACGAGCAGTACTTC. It encodes CAMGHRLRCYEQYF.

The V gene is TRBV7-2, the J gene TRBJ1-2, with 7 bases identical to TRBD1. This CDR3 is built from 14 residues. The V and J ends lost 4 bases and 2 bases, in that order; junction bases with no gene match: 4. Germline V gene sequence: CDR1 SGHTA, CDR2 FQGNSA. The CDR3 sequence is CASSSGQINYGYTF. As DNA, the CDR3 is TGTGCCAGCAGCTCGGGACAGATAAACTATGGCTACACCTTC.

The chain combines TRBV5-1 with TRBJ2-7; TRBD1 agrees at 7 bases. Per germline, CDR1 SGHRS and CDR2 YFSETQ. The V gene end was trimmed by 0 bases and the J gene end by 3 bases; junction bases not matched to a gene: 3. The CDR3 is 14 residues long. In nucleotides, the CDR3 is TGCGCCAGCAGCTTGGCTCCAGGGGGCTACGAGCAGTACTTC. As protein: CASSLAPGGYEQYF.

This chain joins TRBV6-1 and TRBJ2-1; 8 bases map to TRBD2. The CDR3 totals 15 residues. Germline CDR1 is MNHNS and CDR2 is SASEGT. The V gene end was trimmed by 6 bases and the J gene end by 4 bases; junction bases not matched to a gene: 8. The chain's CDR3 is CASSAGRVAYNEQFF. The CDR3 DNA sequence: TGTGCCAGCAGCGCCGGGAGGGTTGCTTACAATGAGCAGTTCTTC.

This clonotype was recorded many times. Germline and junction disagree at one end, which may indicate a read error. The chain has TRBV5-1 and TRBJ2-7; D is uncertain. CDR1 and CDR2 (germline): SGHRS, YFSETQ. The CDR3 runs 12 residues. CDR3 residues: CASSLGGDEQYF. CDR3 in DNA: TGTGCCAGCAGCTTAGGTGGGGACGAGCAGTACTTC.

J is TRBJ2-2 and V is TRBV20-1; 12 nucleotides agree with TRBD2. Unmatched junction bases numbered 9, after V lost 8 bases and J lost 5 bases. Germline lookup yields CDR1 DFQATT and CDR2 SNEGSKA (reference sequence). This CDR3 contains 15 residues. The chain's CDR3 is CSLRLAGAPTGELFF. DNA for the CDR3: TGCAGTTTGAGACTAGCGGGAGCCCCTACCGGGGAGCTGTTTTTT.

This clonotype has only a few counts. The chain joins TRBV20-1 to TRBJ2-3; 10 bases map to TRBD2. This CDR3 is 14 amino acids long. V was pared by 8 bases and J by 1 base, with 6 bases of the junction left unmatched. CDR1 DFQATT and CDR2 SNEGSKA come from the germline V gene (reference sequence). The CDR3 DNA is TGCAGTCCAGCGGGGGGGCCTCGCACAGATACGCAGTATTTT. Encoded protein: CSPAGGPRTDTQYF.

The genes are TRBV7-2 and TRBJ2-5; a possible D gene is TRBD1 (6 bases). The V end was cut by 1 base, the J end by 4 bases, with 13 bases between. Per germline, CDR1 SGHTA and CDR2 FQGNSA. This CDR3 region has 15 residues. This chain's CDR3 is CASSLVAGAAETQYF. The DNA for the CDR3 is TGTGCCAGCAGCTTAGTGGCAGGGGCCGCAGAGACCCAGTACTTC.

This clonotype was seen only once. The chain joins TRBV20-1 to TRBJ2-1; D may be TRBD2 (6 bases). Trimming left V 1 base short and J 2 bases short, with 21 bases between. Germline CDR1 and CDR2: DFQATT and SNEGSKA (reference sequence). The CDR3 length is 18 residues. CDR3 sequence reads: CSARVQSGPPGTYNEQFF. In DNA form, the CDR3 reads TGCAGTGCTAGAGTTCAAAGCGGGCCACCAGGGACCTACAATGAGCAGTTCTTC.

The CDR3 bases are TGCAGTGCTAGTTCATTAGCGGGAAGCTCCTACGAGCAGTACTTC. Translation gives CSASSLAGSSYEQYF. The chain is built from TRBV20-1 and TRBJ2-7; 8 bases are shared with TRBD2. V gave up 3 bases and J gave up 0 bases; unmatched junction bases: 7. Germline V lookup: CDR1 DFQATT, CDR2 SNEGSKA (reference sequence). The CDR3 has 15 amino acids.

This clonotype was seen more than once but under ten times. V is TRBV4-2 and J is TRBJ1-2; the match to TRBD1 covers 8 bases. CDR1 LGHNA and CDR2 YNFKEQ come from the germline V gene. V trimming: 3 bases; J trimming: 2 bases; junction bases outside the gene matches: 5. CDR3 length: 15 residues. CDR3 nucleotide sequence: TGTGCCAGCAGCCACGACAGGGGAATCAACTATGGCTACACCTTC. This translates into CASSHDRGINYGYTF.

This clonotype has at least ten counts. V usage is TRBV7-8 and J usage is TRBJ1-5; D ambiguous. V was shortened by 5 bases and J by 0 bases, with 8 bases between the two germline ends. Germline CDR1 is SGHVS and CDR2 is FQNEAQ. CDR3 length equals 14 residues. Here the CDR3 DNA reads TGTGCCAGCAGCCCTATGGTTAGCAATCAGCCCCAGCATTTT. This translates into CASSPMVSNQPQHF.

CDR3 bases: TGCAGTGCTAGACGACTAGCGGGAGGGCCAAAAGAGACCCAGTACTTC. Protein: CSARRLAGGPKETQYF. V usage is TRBV20-1 and J usage is TRBJ2-5; TRBD2 matches at 14 bases. The germline gives CDR1 DFQATT, CDR2 SNEGSKA (reference sequence). V dropped 2 bases and J dropped 3; count of bases not matched to a gene: 5. The CDR3 length is 16 residues.

The chain couples TRBV29-1 to TRBJ1-1, with unresolved D. Germline V gives CDR1 SQVTM, CDR2 ANQGSEA. This CDR3 has 14 amino acids. V lost 3 bases to trimming and J lost 3 bases, with 14 bases between them. The DNA for the CDR3 is TGCAGCGTTGACCTCCCTTTATGGGACACTGAAGCTTTCTTT. It encodes CSVDLPLWDTEAFF.

This clonotype appeared many times. The chain carries TRBV7-6 and TRBJ1-6; TRBD1 matches at 7 bases. The CDR3 is 17 amino acids. The germline V gene encodes CDR1 SGHVS and CDR2 FNYEAQ. V was pared by 4 bases and J by 0 bases, with 6 bases of the junction left unmatched. CDR3: CASSYTGQSSYNSPLHF. The CDR3 nucleotides are TGTGCCAGCAGCTATACGGGACAGAGCTCCTATAATTCACCCCTCCACTTT.

This clonotype appeared a few times. This chain joins TRBV7-2 and TRBJ2-1; 10 bases line up with TRBD2. This CDR3 has 14 amino acids. V lost 2 bases, J lost 9 bases, and 4 bases stayed unmatched. Germline V gives CDR1 SGHTA, CDR2 FQGNSA. CDR3 nucleotide sequence: TGTGCCAGCAGCTTATTCCTAGCGGGGGCTGAGCAGTTCTTC. Its protein is CASSLFLAGAEQFF.

The chain couples TRBV6-5 to TRBJ2-1; no clear D gene. Germline CDR1 MNHEY, CDR2 SVGAGI. Between the trimmed V and J ends, which lost 2 bases and 10 bases, there was a span of 12 bases. This CDR3 spans 13 amino acids. Written as DNA, the CDR3 is TGTGCCAGCAGTTACGGGCTCTTCTCGGAGCAGTTCTTC. As protein: CASSYGLFSEQFF.

V is TRBV4-1 and J is TRBJ2-1; either TRBD1 or TRBD2 may supply D (5 bases each). Germline lookup yields CDR1 MGHRA and CDR2 YSYEKL. There are 13 residues in the CDR3. Trimming took 3 bases from V and 8 from J, leaving 11 bases between them. Written as DNA, the CDR3 is TGCGCCAGCAGCCAGAACCAGGGACATGAGCAGTTCTTC. Protein: CASSQNQGHEQFF.

This clonotype was seen a handful of times. The chain combines TRBV4-1 with TRBJ2-7; TRBD2 agrees at 8 bases. The ends lost 3 bases at V and 4 bases at J; junction bases unmatched: 11. CDR3 length equals 16 residues. Germline CDR1 is MGHRA and CDR2 is YSYEKL. This CDR3 reads CASSHVARTSPYEQYF. CDR3 coding DNA: TGCGCCAGCAGCCATGTGGCTCGGACTAGCCCTTACGAGCAGTACTTC.

The table lists this clonotype with many counts. J is TRBJ1-1 and V is TRBV29-1; 9 bases map to TRBD1. The germline V gene has CDR1 SQVTM and CDR2 ANQGSEA. J gave up 4 bases and V 6 bases, and 3 bases lay outside the gene matches. This CDR3 contains 12 residues. The CDR3: CSVGQGFTEAFF. The CDR3 DNA follows: TGCAGCGTGGGACAGGGATTCACTGAAGCTTTCTTT.

V and J are TRBV12-3 or TRBV12-4 and TRBJ2-1; 8 bases are shared with TRBD2. The CDR3 covers 14 residues. Unmatched junction bases numbered 5, after V lost 3 bases and J lost 7 bases. CDR3 region: CASSLREDLNEQFF. The CDR3 nucleotides are TGTGCCAGCAGTTTGCGGGAGGACCTTAATGAGCAGTTCTTC.

This clonotype turned up a few times. This chain links TRBV28 with TRBJ2-7, with D perhaps TRBD1 or TRBD2 (5 bases each). CDR3 size: 14 residues. The V gene lost 7 bases and the J gene lost 2 bases, with 15 bases spanning the gap. The germline V gene has CDR1 MDHEN and CDR2 SYDVKM. CDR3 loop: CASTSFGTTYEQYF. DNA for the CDR3: TGTGCCAGCACCTCTTTCGGGACCACCTACGAGCAGTACTTC. The full variable domain, in which reference TRBV28 and TRBJ2-7 provide the parts outside the CDR3, is DVKVTQSSRYLVKRTGEKVFLECVQDMDHENMFWYRQDPGLGLRLIYFSYDVKMKEKGDIPEGYSVSREKKERFSLILESASTNQTSMYLCASTSFGTTYEQYFGPGTRLTVT.